These 18 T cell receptor beta chains share one sample of origin, sequenced in a study of blood T cell repertoires in COVID-19. Assay used: immunoSEQ multiplex PCR; TCRdb lists only in-frame clones, some missing. The data hold about 45,000 clones, with about nine tenths observed a single time. Sequencing was carried out using peripheral blood. These receptors were obtained from a human donor in a cohort sampled during active COVID-19.

The CDR3 coding sequence is TGTGCCAGCAGCCAGGGGGGCCTCACTAGTTCCGATGAGCAGTTCTTC. It translates to CASSQGGLTSSDEQFF. The chain employs TRBV5-6 and TRBJ2-1, with a weak D call TRBD1 (7 bases). With 4 bases removed from V and 8 bases from J, the gap between germline ends came to 22 bases. Germline CDR1 SGHDT, CDR2 YYEEEE. The CDR3 spans 16 residues. The full variable domain, its missing parts supplied by reference TRBV5-6 and TRBJ2-1, is DAGVTQSPTHLIKTRGQQVTLRCSPKSGHDTVSWYQQALGQGPQFIFQYYEEEERQRGNFPDRFSGHQFPNYSSELNVNALLLGDSALYLCASSQGGLTSSDEQFFGPGTRLTVL.

V and J are TRBV7-9 and TRBJ2-4; 9 positions agree with TRBD1. The trim removed 4 bases at V and 6 bases at J, leaving 4 bases unmatched. Germline CDR1 and CDR2: SEHNR and FQNEAQ (reference sequence). The length of the CDR3 is 14 residues. Here the CDR3 DNA reads TGTGCCAGCAGCTGGGGACAGGGTGGAAACATTCAGTACTTC. Translating gives CASSWGQGGNIQYF.

The rearrangement links TRBV19 to TRBJ1-1; TRBD1 might be the D (6 bases). With 7 bases removed from V and 1 base from J, the gap between germline ends came to 13 bases. This CDR3 is built from 14 residues. The germline V gene has CDR1 LNHDA and CDR2 SQIVND (reference sequence). In nucleotides, the CDR3 is TGTGCCAGTAAAGCACTACAGGGGAACACTGAAGCTTTCTTT. Translating it yields CASKALQGNTEAFF.

The rearrangement uses TRBV11-2 and TRBJ2-1; tentatively, D is TRBD2 (6 bases). The CDR3 covers 15 residues. V was clipped by 4 bases and J by 8 bases, with 18 bases between them. Germline CDR1 is SGHAT and CDR2 is FQNNGV. The CDR3, as DNA: TGTGCCAGCAGCTCCGGCGGCGGGAAACTCGATGAGCAGTTCTTC. Translating it yields CASSSGGGKLDEQFF. The entire variable domain, with the rest obtained from reference TRBV11-2 and TRBJ2-1, is as follows: EAGVAQSPRYKIIEKRQSVAFWCNPISGHATLYWYQQILGQGPKLLIQFQNNGVVDDSQLPKDRFSAERLKGVDSTLKIQPAKLEDSAVYLCASSSGGGKLDEQFFGPGTRLTVL.

The V and J genes are TRBV7-9 and TRBJ1-4; a weak D match, TRBD1 (5 bases). The germline V gene has CDR1 SEHNR and CDR2 FQNEAQ (reference sequence). Trimming removed 4 bases from V and 8 bases from J, with 17 bases in between. CDR3 length equals 15 residues. The CDR3 loop is CASSSDQGIGEKLFF. CDR3 sequence (DNA): TGTGCCAGCAGCTCGGACCAGGGTATCGGGGAAAAACTGTTTTTT.

The chain recombines TRBV3-1 (or the pseudogene TRBV3-2) with TRBJ2-1; D is possibly TRBD2 (5 bases). This CDR3 has 13 amino acids. Germline CDR1 reads LGHDT; CDR2 reads YNNKEL (reference sequence). The germline V and J ends were trimmed by 0 bases and 8 bases, with 8 bases remaining between them. CDR3 DNA sequence: TGTGCCAGCAGCCAAGATTGGCGGGATGAGCAGTTCTTC. Its protein product is CASSQDWRDEQFF.

V and J are TRBV30 and TRBJ2-7; 7 nucleotides align to TRBD1. Germline loops: CDR1 GTSNPN, CDR2 SVGIG (reference sequence). The V gene end was trimmed by 7 bases and the J gene end by 5 bases; junction bases not matched to a gene: 11. The CDR3 length is 13 residues. The CDR3 bases are TGTGCCTTCCAACAGGGGCGGTTCGACGAGCAGTACTTC. Amino acid sequence: CAFQQGRFDEQYF.

In the case of this clone: A junction boundary mismatches the germline segment, possibly from a read error. The J gene is TRBJ2-2, the V gene TRBV7-3, with D maybe TRBD2 (5 bases). This CDR3 is built from 16 residues. Per germline, CDR1 SGHTA and CDR2 FQGTGA. The CDR3 is CATSLSPQAATGELFF. The CDR3 bases are TGTGCCACCAGCTTATCCCCACAAGCGGCCACCGGGGAGCTGTTTTTT.

This chain uses TRBV19 with TRBJ2-3, with D possibly TRBD2 on 6 matching bases. CDR1 and CDR2 (germline): LNHDA, SQIVND (reference sequence). This CDR3 region has 13 residues. With 10 bases removed from V and 3 bases from J, the gap between germline ends came to 14 bases. CDR3 nucleotide sequence: TGTGCCACGGGGGAACGCAGAACAGATACGCAGTATTTT. This sequence encodes CATGERRTDTQYF. The whole variable domain, remainder taken from reference TRBV19 and TRBJ2-3, is DGGITQSPKYLFRKEGQNVTLSCEQNLNHDAMYWYRQDPGQGLRLIYYSQIVNDFQKGDIAEGYSVSREKKESFPLTVTSAQKNPTAFYLCATGERRTDTQYFGPGTRLTVL.

V and J are TRBV2 and TRBJ1-2, with TRBD1 matching 7 bases. V lost 7 bases and J lost 2; bases outside the gene matches: 10. Germline V gene lookup returns CDR1 SNHLY and CDR2 FYNNEI. This CDR3 region has 15 residues. CDR3 nucleotides: TGTGCCAGCAAAAAGGACAGGCGGTCGAACTATGGCTACACCTTC. Encoded protein: CASKKDRRSNYGYTF.

The CDR3: CASSPSGGGGADTQYF. CDR3 DNA: TGTGCCAGCAGCCCAAGTGGGGGCGGGGGGGCAGATACGCAGTATTTT. This rearrangement joins TRBV9 to TRBJ2-3, with 9 bases lining up with TRBD2. V shed 4 bases and J 4 bases; nucleotides not matched to a gene: 10. The CDR3 has 16 amino acids. The germline CDR1 and CDR2 sequences are SGDLS and YYNGEE.

The V and J genes are TRBV12-5 and TRBJ2-3, with 13 bases aligning to TRBD2. The germline V gene encodes CDR1 LGHNT and CDR2 FRNRAP. The V and J ends lost 6 bases and 7 bases, in that order; junction bases with no gene match: 7. This CDR3 comprises 15 residues. The CDR3 bases are TGTGCTAGTGGGGATACTAGCGGGGGGGCAAATACGCAGTATTTT. It encodes CASGDTSGGANTQYF.

This chain links TRBV13 with TRBJ2-5; 12 positions match TRBD2. Germline V gene lookup returns CDR1 PRHDT and CDR2 FYEKMQ (reference sequence). V was pared by 3 bases and J by 0 bases, with 2 bases of the junction left unmatched. The CDR3 loop spans 16 amino acids. CDR3 region: CASSFRLAGDQETQYF. The DNA of the CDR3 is TGTGCCAGCAGCTTTCGACTAGCGGGGGACCAAGAGACCCAGTACTTC.

The V and J genes are TRBV24-1 and TRBJ2-3, with 7 positions matching TRBD1. The CDR3 covers 14 residues. From germline, CDR1 is KGHDR and CDR2 SFDVKD. The V segment lost 7 bases and the J segment 2 bases; nucleotides outside the gene matches: 5. The CDR3 DNA is TGTGCCACCAGCGAAACAGGGGCCACAGATACGCAGTATTTT. This translates into CATSETGATDTQYF.

This clone was seen only once. V and J are TRBV9 and TRBJ2-6, with D tentatively TRBD1 (7 bases). The length of the CDR3 is 18 residues. Trimming took 2 bases from V and 0 from J, leaving 15 bases between them. CDR1 is SGDLS, CDR2 YYNGEE, per germline. The chain's CDR3 is CASSVTQGGLSGANVLTF. In nucleotides, the CDR3 is TGTGCCAGCAGCGTGACTCAGGGGGGCCTCTCTGGGGCCAACGTCCTGACTTTC.

This chain links TRBV5-1 with TRBJ2-3; no clear D gene. Germline V gene data show CDR1 as SGHRS and CDR2 as YFSETQ. V lost 3 bases, J lost 6 bases, and 5 bases lay in between. There are 11 residues in the CDR3. The DNA for the CDR3 is TGCGCCAGCAGCTGGCGGGATACGCAGTATTTT. Translating it yields CASSWRDTQYF.

The chain combines TRBV7-2 with TRBJ1-6, with D perhaps matching TRBD1 (6 bases). This CDR3 spans 14 amino acids. CDR1 is SGHTA and CDR2 is FQGNSA in the germline V gene. Trimming removed 5 bases at V and 9 bases at J, with 14 bases between. The CDR3 here is CASSRTGNRSPLHF. The DNA of the CDR3 is TGTGCCAGCAGCCGCACAGGGAATCGTTCACCCCTCCACTTT.

The gene calls are TRBV27 and TRBJ2-1; 7 bases align to TRBD2. The CDR3 totals 11 residues. V trimming: 8 bases; J trimming: 10 bases; junction bases outside the gene matches: 5. Germline V gene sequence: CDR1 MNHEY, CDR2 SMNVEV (reference sequence). This CDR3 reads CASLIGREQFF. The CDR3 DNA follows: TGTGCCAGCCTTATCGGGAGGGAGCAGTTCTTC.